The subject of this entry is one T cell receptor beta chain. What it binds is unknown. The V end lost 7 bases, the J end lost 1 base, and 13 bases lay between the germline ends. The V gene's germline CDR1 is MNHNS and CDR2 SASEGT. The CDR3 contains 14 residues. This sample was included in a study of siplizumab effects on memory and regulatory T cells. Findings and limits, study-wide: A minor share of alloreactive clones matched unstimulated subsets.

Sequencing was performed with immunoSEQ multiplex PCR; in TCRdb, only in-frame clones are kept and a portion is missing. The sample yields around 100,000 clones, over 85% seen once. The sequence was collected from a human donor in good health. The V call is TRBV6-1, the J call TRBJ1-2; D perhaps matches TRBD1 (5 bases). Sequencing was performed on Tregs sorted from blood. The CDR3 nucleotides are TGTGCCAGCAATCGCGACAGAGTTAACTATGGCTACACCTTC. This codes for CASNRDRVNYGYTF.